This TCR beta chain derives from a study of shared clonotypes between healthy human individuals. Into CD45RA+ naive and CD45RA-negative memory subsets, the CD4+ cells were split. TCRdb's copy holds only in-frame clones and misses some; the assay was immunoSEQ multiplex PCR. Here the sample spans approximately 2.4 million clones, 90% to 97% being singletons. V lost 0 bases and J lost 2, with 11 bases in between. CDR3 length equals 15 residues. From germline, CDR1 is MNHEY and CDR2 SVGAGI. The rearrangement uses TRBV6-5 and TRBJ2-7; maybe TRBD1 (6 bases). This TCR was recovered from a man aged 18 to 35 in good health. Sequences were obtained from naive CD4+ T cells sorted from blood. Subset given: CD45RA+ positively selected. This chain's CDR3 is CASSYSSQGTYEQYF. CDR3 nucleotide sequence: TGTGCCAGCAGTTACTCTTCTCAGGGGACCTACGAGCAGTACTTC.